A single sample gave rise to the 4 T cell receptor beta chains below, sequenced in a study of cytomegalovirus exposure and HLA in healthy donors. The PCR employed 60 Vbeta primers together with 13 Jbeta primers. Clones were read by immunoSEQ multiplex PCR, and TCRdb kept only the in-frame ones, dropping some. Of about 180,000 clones detected, roughly 70% appear once; the ten largest clones hold 2.9%. Sequencing was performed on PBMCs. The receptors shown here come from a male donor in good health and CMV-seronegative.

This rearrangement joins TRBV28 to TRBJ2-1; 7 positions match TRBD2. The CDR3 runs 15 residues. Losses at the gene ends were 6 bases for V and 4 bases for J; bases not matched to a gene: 9. CDR1 and CDR2 (germline): MDHEN, SYDVKM. This chain's CDR3 is CASRETGGRYNEQFF. In DNA, the CDR3 is TGTGCCAGCAGAGAAACGGGGGGAAGGTACAATGAGCAGTTCTTC. The variable domain in full, completed from reference TRBV28 and TRBJ2-1, reads DVKVTQSSRYLVKRTGEKVFLECVQDMDHENMFWYRQDPGLGLRLIYFSYDVKMKEKGDIPEGYSVSREKKERFSLILESASTNQTSMYLCASRETGGRYNEQFFGPGTRLTVL.

V is TRBV6-1 and J is TRBJ1-5; 8 positions match TRBD1. The ends lost 4 bases at V and 6 bases at J; junction bases unmatched: 2. The CDR3 sequence is 13 residues long. Germline CDR1 reads MNHNS; CDR2 reads SASEGT. The CDR3 bases are TGTGCCAGCAGTGTCGGACAGGGTCAGCCCCAGCATTTT. Translating gives CASSVGQGQPQHF.

This chain connects TRBV6-5 to TRBJ1-5; 8 bases map to TRBD1. Germline CDR1 is MNHEY and CDR2 is SVGAGI. CDR3 length equals 15 residues. Trimming at V came to 6 bases and at J to 5 bases, leaving 9 bases not matched to a gene. The CDR3 DNA reads TGTGCCAGCAGGGGACTCGGACAGGGAGATCAGCCCCAGCATTTT. Translation gives CASRGLGQGDQPQHF.

Of note for this clone: Different DNA sequences within this sample yield the same CDR3. This chain uses TRBV4-1 with TRBJ1-5; 8 positions agree with TRBD1. The germline V gene has CDR1 MGHRA and CDR2 YSYEKL. V dropped 2 bases and J dropped 4; count of bases not matched to a gene: 1. CDR3 length equals 14 residues. This CDR3 reads CASSQTGGNQPQHF. In DNA, the CDR3 is TGCGCCAGCAGCCAAACAGGGGGTAATCAGCCCCAGCATTTT.